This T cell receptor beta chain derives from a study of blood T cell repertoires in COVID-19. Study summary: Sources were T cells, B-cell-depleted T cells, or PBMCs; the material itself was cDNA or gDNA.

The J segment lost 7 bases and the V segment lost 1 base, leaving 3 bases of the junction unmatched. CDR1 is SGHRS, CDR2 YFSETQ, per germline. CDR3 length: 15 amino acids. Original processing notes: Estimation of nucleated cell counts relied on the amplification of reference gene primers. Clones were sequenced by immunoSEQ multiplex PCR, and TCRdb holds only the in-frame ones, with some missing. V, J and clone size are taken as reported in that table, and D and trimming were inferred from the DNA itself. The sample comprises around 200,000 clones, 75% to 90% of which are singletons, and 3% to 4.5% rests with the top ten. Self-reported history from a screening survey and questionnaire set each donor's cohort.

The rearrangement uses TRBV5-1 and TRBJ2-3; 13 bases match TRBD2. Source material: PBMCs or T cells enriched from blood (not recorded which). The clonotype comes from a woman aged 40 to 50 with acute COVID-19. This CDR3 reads CASSLTSGGANTQYF. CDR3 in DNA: TGCGCCAGCAGCTTGACTAGCGGGGGGGCTAATACGCAGTATTTT.